This record covers a single T cell receptor beta chain. This sample is part of a study of CD8+ T cells in alopecia areata. This CDR3 is built from 14 residues. V lost 0 bases and J lost 3, with 9 bases in between. Germline CDR1 reads MNHEY; CDR2 reads SMNVEV (reference sequence). Documented treatment: oral pan-JAK inhibitor, 5-10 mg twice daily. As the sequencing template, cDNA was produced by extracting RNA and reverse transcribing it. Clones were sequenced by immunoSEQ multiplex PCR, and TCRdb holds only the in-frame ones, with some missing. The profile shows about 180,000 clones, 45% to 60% of them singletons.

Sequencing used CD8+ T cells sorted from blood, obtained around week 54, from a patient treated with tofacitinib. The V call is TRBV27, the J call TRBJ2-7; the D gene is possibly TRBD2 (5 bases). This clonotype originated in a human donor with alopecia areata. The CDR3 is CASSLSDSIYEQYF. CDR3 DNA sequence: TGTGCCAGCAGTTTATCGGACTCAATCTACGAGCAGTACTTC.